Following are 10 T cell receptor beta chains from one sample sequenced in a study of blood T cell repertoires in COVID-19. TCRdb's copy holds only in-frame clones and misses some; the assay was immunoSEQ multiplex PCR. The table includes approximately 280,000 clones, 75% to 90% detected once. Sequenced input: peripheral blood. Receptors were obtained from a woman aged 65 to 85 with acute or convalescent COVID-19.

V usage is TRBV27 and J usage is TRBJ2-2; TRBD1 aligns across 7 bases. CDR3 length equals 13 residues. Germline trimming cut 9 bases from V and 4 bases from J; bases unmatched to any gene: 5. CDR1 and CDR2 from the germline V gene are MNHEY and SMNVEV (reference sequence). The CDR3 loop reads CASGQAGTGELFF. DNA of the CDR3: TGTGCCAGTGGACAGGCCGGCACCGGGGAGCTGTTTTTT.

V gene TRBV5-1 combines with J gene TRBJ1-1; D not certain. Trimming cost V 4 bases and J 1 base, with 8 bases left between them. The CDR3 has 13 amino acids. The germline V gene encodes CDR1 SGHRS and CDR2 YFSETQ. CDR3 residues: CASSRTENTEAFF. The DNA of the CDR3 is TGCGCCAGCAGCCGGACTGAGAACACTGAAGCTTTCTTT.

The chain carries TRBV30 and TRBJ1-5; weak D call: TRBD1 (6 bases). The V gene lost 3 bases and the J gene lost 6 bases, with 18 bases spanning the gap. CDR1 and CDR2 (germline): GTSNPN, SVGIG (reference sequence). The CDR3 runs 15 residues. The CDR3 coding sequence is TGTGCCTGGAGGGACGCAACAGGGCCTGGTCAGCCCCAGCATTTT. Its translation is CAWRDATGPGQPQHF.

The V and J genes are TRBV5-4 and TRBJ1-6; D might be TRBD1 (5 bases). In germline, CDR1 is SGHNT, CDR2 YYREEE (reference sequence). Trimming cost V 1 base and J 9 bases, with 11 bases left between them. The CDR3 runs 14 residues. The DNA of the CDR3 is TGTGCCAGCAGCTTGCGACAGCAAACTTCACCCCTCCACTTT. Translated: CASSLRQQTSPLHF. The full variable domain, in which reference TRBV5-4 and TRBJ1-6 provide the parts outside the CDR3, is ETGVTQSPTHLIKTRGQQVTLRCSSQSGHNTVSWYQQALGQGPQFIFQYYREEENGRGNFPPRFSGLQFPNYSSELNVNALELDDSALYLCASSLRQQTSPLHFGNGTRLTVT.

This chain joins TRBV7-9 and TRBJ1-6, with D possibly TRBD1 on 5 matching bases. Germline CDR1 reads SEHNR; CDR2 reads FQNEAQ (reference sequence). V was cut by 3 bases and J by 7 bases, with 10 bases left in between. The CDR3 is 14 residues long. CDR3 residues: CASSLGQVNSPLHF. The CDR3 DNA reads TGTGCCAGCAGCTTGGGGCAGGTCAATTCACCCCTCCACTTT.

V usage is TRBV5-5 and J usage is TRBJ1-3; 7 bases agree with TRBD1. This CDR3 has 15 amino acids. Per the germline V gene, CDR1 is SGHKS and CDR2 is YYEKEE (reference sequence). The ends lost 3 bases at V and 4 bases at J; junction bases unmatched: 7. CDR3 protein: CASSSGQTAGNTIYF. Written as DNA, the CDR3 is TGTGCCAGCAGCTCGGGACAGACGGCCGGAAACACCATATATTTT.

The gene calls are TRBV3-1 (or the pseudogene TRBV3-2) and TRBJ1-5; D is possibly TRBD1 (5 bases). Germline CDR1 is LGHDT and CDR2 is YNNKEL (reference sequence). The V end lost 3 bases, the J end lost 7 bases, and 13 bases lay between the germline ends. The CDR3 has 14 amino acids. The DNA of the CDR3 is TGTGCCAGCAGCCACAGGGAACAGTTACAGCCCCAGCATTTT. Translating it yields CASSHREQLQPQHF.

V usage is TRBV27 and J usage is TRBJ2-7; TRBD1 matches 7 bases. V lost 1 base to trimming and J lost 6 bases; unmatched junction nucleotides: 6. CDR3 length: 14 amino acids. Germline CDR1 is MNHEY and CDR2 is SMNVEV (reference sequence). CDR3: CASSLLRGLGEQYF. CDR3 nucleotide sequence: TGTGCCAGCAGTTTATTAAGGGGGCTCGGCGAGCAGTACTTC.

This clone occurred once. The CDR3 DNA is TGTGCCAGCAGTTTAGTGGGCTACCAAGAGACCCAGTACTTC. Protein: CASSLVGYQETQYF. The rearrangement links TRBV6-2 or TRBV6-3 to TRBJ2-5; no firm D call. The germline gives CDR1 MNHEY, CDR2 SVGEGT. This CDR3 has 14 amino acids. The V and J ends lost 4 bases and 0 bases respectively, with 9 bases between them.

The V call is TRBV5-6, the J call TRBJ1-2; D might be TRBD1 (5 bases). V shed 0 bases and J shed 8 bases, with 17 bases lying between them. There are 15 residues in the CDR3. Per the germline V gene, CDR1 is SGHDT and CDR2 is YYEEEE. In DNA, the CDR3 is TGTGCCAGCAGCTTGGGTGGGGCCAGGGCGTGGGGCTACACCTTC. Residues: CASSLGGARAWGYTF.